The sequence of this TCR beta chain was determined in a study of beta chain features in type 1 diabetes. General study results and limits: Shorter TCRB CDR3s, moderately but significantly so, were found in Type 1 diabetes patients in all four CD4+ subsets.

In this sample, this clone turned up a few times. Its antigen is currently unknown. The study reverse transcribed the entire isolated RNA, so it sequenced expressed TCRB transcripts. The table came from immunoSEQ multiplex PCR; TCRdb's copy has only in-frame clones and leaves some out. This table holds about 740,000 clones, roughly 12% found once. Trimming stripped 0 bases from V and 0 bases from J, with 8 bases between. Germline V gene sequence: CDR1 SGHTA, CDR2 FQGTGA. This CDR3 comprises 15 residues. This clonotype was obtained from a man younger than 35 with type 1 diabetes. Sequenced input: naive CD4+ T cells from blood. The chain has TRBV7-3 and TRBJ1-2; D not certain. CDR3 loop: CASSLTGYSNYGYTF. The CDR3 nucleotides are TGTGCCAGCAGCTTAACAGGGTACTCTAACTATGGCTACACCTTC. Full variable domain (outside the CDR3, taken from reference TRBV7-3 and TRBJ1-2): GAGVSQTPSNKVTEKGKYVELRCDPISGHTALYWYRQSLGQGPEFLIYFQGTGAADDSGLPNDRFFAVRPEGSVSTLKIQRTERGDSAVYLCASSLTGYSNYGYTFGSGTRLTVV.